This entry concerns a single T cell receptor (beta chain). Its antigen is currently unknown. CDR1 and CDR2 (germline): MNHNS, SASEGT. V shed 5 bases and J 7 bases; nucleotides not matched to a gene: 2. This CDR3 contains 12 residues. This sample is part of a study of OX40 agonist ivuxolimab in advanced cancers. The wider study: Ivuxolimab, an antibody that agonizes OX40 (CD134), was administered to the patients. Of the patients, three showed partial responses, one with hepatocellular carcinoma and two with cutaneous melanoma.

Assay used: immunoSEQ multiplex PCR; TCRdb lists only in-frame clones, some missing. The profile shows 70,000 to 85,000 clones, about 85% of them singletons. The study, taken as a whole, reports: Certain nonresponders likewise exhibited a low normalized T-cell clonal expansion.

The chain recombines TRBV6-1 with TRBJ2-1; 7 nucleotides align to TRBD1. Sequenced material: CD4+ or CD8+ T cells sorted from blood, taken in a trial of the OX40 agonist ivuxolimab. This receptor was taken from an adult with an advanced solid tumor such as melanoma, head and neck, liver or kidney cancer. The CDR3 DNA sequence: TGTGCCAGCAGTCAACAGGGGAATGAGCAGTTCTTC. Translated, it gives CASSQQGNEQFF.